This T cell receptor beta chain comes out of a study of blood T cell repertoires in COVID-19. Study at large: Both acute and convalescent COVID-19 samples were obtained from the United States, Italy and Spain. Nucleic acid was either cDNA or gDNA, and it came from T cells, B-cell-depleted T cells, or PBMCs.

Germline V gives CDR1 WNHNN, CDR2 SYGVQD (reference sequence). V lost 6 bases and J lost 3, with 15 bases in between. This CDR3 spans 15 amino acids. In the original analysis: Researchers report that nucleated cell counts were estimated from reference gene primer amplification. The data were produced by immunoSEQ multiplex PCR, yet TCRdb's version contains in-frame clones alone and is incomplete. The DNA was the basis for D and trimming; V, J and clone size are from that table. The sample lists some 250,000 clones, around 86% seen once, with less than 8.5% in the top ten. This clone was found many times.

The TCR sequence derives from a woman aged 70-85 years with active or convalescent COVID-19. The sample taken for sequencing was peripheral blood. V is TRBV10-1 and J is TRBJ1-3, with no clear D. Here the CDR3 DNA reads TGCGCCAGCAGGGGCATACACAGTGGTGGAAACACCATATATTTT. Translated: CASRGIHSGGNTIYF.